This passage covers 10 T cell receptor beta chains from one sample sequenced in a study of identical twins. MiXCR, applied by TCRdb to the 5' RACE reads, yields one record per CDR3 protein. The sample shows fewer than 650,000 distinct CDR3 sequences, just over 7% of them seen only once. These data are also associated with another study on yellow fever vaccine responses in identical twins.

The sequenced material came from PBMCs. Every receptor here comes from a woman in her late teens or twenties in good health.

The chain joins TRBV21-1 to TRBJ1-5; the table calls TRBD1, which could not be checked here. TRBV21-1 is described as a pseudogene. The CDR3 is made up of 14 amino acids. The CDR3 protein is CASSNDLGHQPQHF. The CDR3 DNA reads TGTGCCAGCAGCAATGATCTGGGGCACCAGCCCCAGCATTTT.

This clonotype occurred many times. CDR3 sequence (DNA): TGTGCCAGCAGTCCAATTAGCGGGGGCTTAGCCAAAAACATTCAGTACTTC. It encodes CASSPISGGLAKNIQYF. V and J are TRBV12-3 or TRBV12-4 and TRBJ2-4, with 9 bases identical to TRBD2. The CDR3 is made up of 17 amino acids. The V gene end was trimmed by 5 bases and the J gene end by 0 bases; junction bases not matched to a gene: 8.

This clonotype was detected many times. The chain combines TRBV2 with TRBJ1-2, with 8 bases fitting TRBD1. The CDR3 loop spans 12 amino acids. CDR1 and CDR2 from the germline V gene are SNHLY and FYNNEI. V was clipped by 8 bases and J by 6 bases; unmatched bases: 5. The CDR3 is CASLDRVDGYTF. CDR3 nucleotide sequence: TGTGCCAGCTTGGACAGGGTAGATGGCTACACCTTC.

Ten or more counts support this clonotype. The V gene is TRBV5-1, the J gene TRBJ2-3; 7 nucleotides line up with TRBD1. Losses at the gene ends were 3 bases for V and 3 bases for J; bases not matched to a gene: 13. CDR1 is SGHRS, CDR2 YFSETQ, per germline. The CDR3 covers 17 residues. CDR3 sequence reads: CASSSLIDRVRTDTQYF. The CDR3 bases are TGCGCCAGCAGCTCCTTGATTGACAGGGTGAGAACAGATACGCAGTATTTT. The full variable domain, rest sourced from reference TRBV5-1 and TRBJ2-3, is KAGVTQTPRYLIKTRGQQVTLSCSPISGHRSVSWYQQTPGQGLQFLFEYFSETQRNKGNFPGRFSGRQFSNSRSEMNVSTLELGDSALYLCASSSLIDRVRTDTQYFGPGTRLTVL.

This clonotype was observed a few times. The CDR3 sequence: CASSLGGATSKPQHF. DNA of the CDR3: TGTGCCAGCAGCTTAGGGGGGGCAACCTCAAAGCCCCAGCATTTT. The rearrangement links TRBV7-2 to TRBJ1-5; tentative D call: TRBD1 (6 bases). CDR3 length equals 15 residues. Germline loops: CDR1 SGHTA, CDR2 FQGNSA. V lost 1 base, J lost 8 bases, and 15 bases lay in between.

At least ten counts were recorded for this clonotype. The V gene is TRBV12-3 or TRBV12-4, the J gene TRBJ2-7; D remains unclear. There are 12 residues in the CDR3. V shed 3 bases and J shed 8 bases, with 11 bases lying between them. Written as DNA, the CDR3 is TGTGCCAGCAGTTTTGTGCCCCTCAAGCAGTACTTC. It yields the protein CASSFVPLKQYF.

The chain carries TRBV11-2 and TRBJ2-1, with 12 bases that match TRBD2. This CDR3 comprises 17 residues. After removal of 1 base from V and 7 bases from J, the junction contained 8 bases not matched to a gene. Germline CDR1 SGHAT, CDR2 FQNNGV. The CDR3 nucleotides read TGTGCCAGCAGCTTAGGGTCTAGCGGGGGGGCCCTAAATGAGCAGTTCTTC. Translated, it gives CASSLGSSGGALNEQFF.

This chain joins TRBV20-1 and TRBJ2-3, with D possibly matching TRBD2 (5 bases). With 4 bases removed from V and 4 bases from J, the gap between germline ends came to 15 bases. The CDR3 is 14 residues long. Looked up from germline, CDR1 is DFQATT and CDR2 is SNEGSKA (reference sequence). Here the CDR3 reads CSATRTSRADTQYF. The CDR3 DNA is TGCAGTGCTACTCGGACTTCCCGGGCAGATACGCAGTATTTT.

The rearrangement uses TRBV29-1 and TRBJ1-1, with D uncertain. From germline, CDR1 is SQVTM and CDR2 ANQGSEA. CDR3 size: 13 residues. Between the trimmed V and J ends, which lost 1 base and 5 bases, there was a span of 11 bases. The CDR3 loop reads CSVEGSSETEAFF. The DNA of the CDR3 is TGCAGCGTTGAAGGATCTTCCGAAACTGAAGCTTTCTTT.

The CDR3 sequence: CSGRAGAGTGELFF. For the CDR3, the DNA is TGCAGCGGGAGGGCGGGAGCGGGCACCGGGGAGCTGTTTTTT. The J gene is TRBJ2-2, the V gene TRBV29-1; 7 nucleotides align to TRBD2. The CDR3 is 14 amino acids. Per germline, CDR1 SQVTM and CDR2 ANQGSEA. V gave up 7 bases and J gave up 4 bases; unmatched junction bases: 9.